These 32 T cell receptor beta chains were all obtained from the same sample, sequenced in a study of CD8 T cells in ankylosing spondylitis. Study conclusions and caveats: A TCR beta motif made of fewer than ten highly homologous variants seemed typical of ankylosing spondylitis blood.

These receptors' antigens are unknown. TCRdb re-called the 5' RACE reads through MiXCR, storing one row per CDR3 protein. The sample has about 450,000 distinct CDR3 sequences; roughly 26% are singletons. Sequencing input: blood, either unsorted or a sorted T cell fraction (not recorded which). Receptors originate from a male donor with ankylosing spondylitis.

The J gene is TRBJ2-3, the V gene TRBV18, with D unresolved. Germline CDR1 KGHSH, CDR2 LQKENI. Trimming shortened V by 2 bases and J by 5 bases, and 8 bases separated the two germline ends. The CDR3 is 13 residues long. CDR3 region: CASSPDWEDTQYF. CDR3 DNA sequence: TGTGCCAGCTCACCAGACTGGGAAGATACGCAGTATTTT.

The table lists this clonotype with a few counts. This chain uses TRBV10-2 with TRBJ2-3, with 8 bases fitting TRBD1. The CDR3 totals 15 residues. V was pared by 6 bases and J by 3 bases, with 8 bases of the junction left unmatched. Germline CDR1 and CDR2: WSHSY and SAAADI. The CDR3, as DNA: TGCGCCAGCAGGAAGACAGGGGAGAGGACAGATACGCAGTATTTT. Encoded protein: CASRKTGERTDTQYF.

This clonotype was seen a handful of times. This chain joins TRBV5-1 and TRBJ1-4; the D gene is possibly TRBD1 (5 bases). There are 15 residues in the CDR3. Trimming took 0 bases from V and 8 from J, leaving 14 bases between them. Germline values: CDR1 SGHRS, CDR2 YFSETQ. Here the CDR3 reads CASSLEGQGTEKLFF. The CDR3 DNA follows: TGCGCCAGCAGCTTGGAAGGTCAGGGAACCGAAAAACTGTTTTTT.

In this sample, this clonotype turned up a few times. The chain carries TRBV10-3 and TRBJ2-2, with D tentatively TRBD2 (5 bases). CDR3 length equals 15 residues. CDR1 ENHRY and CDR2 SYGVKD come from the germline V gene. V lost 0 bases to trimming and J lost 1 base, with 6 bases between them. The CDR3 here is CAISESRVNTGELFF. CDR3 DNA sequence: TGTGCCATCAGTGAGTCGAGGGTGAACACCGGGGAGCTGTTTTTT.

V and J are TRBV6-5 and TRBJ1-6; possible D gene TRBD1, 5 bases. In germline, CDR1 is MNHEY, CDR2 SVGAGI. The CDR3 totals 15 residues. The V gene lost 4 bases and the J gene lost 6 bases, with 13 bases spanning the gap. The CDR3 DNA reads TGTGCCAGCAGTTCCCGGGGCCTCGGTAATTCACCCCTCCACTTT. It yields the protein CASSSRGLGNSPLHF.

A few counts support this clonotype. The genes are TRBV27 and TRBJ1-2; D is perhaps TRBD1 (6 bases). Trimming left V 4 bases short and J 4 bases short, with 19 bases between. The CDR3 runs 16 residues. Germline CDR1 is MNHEY and CDR2 is SMNVEV (reference sequence). The CDR3: CASSSNFQGKSYGYTF. CDR3 coding DNA: TGTGCCAGCAGTTCTAATTTCCAGGGGAAGAGCTATGGCTACACCTTC.

The gene calls are TRBV2 and TRBJ1-4; tentatively, D is TRBD1 (5 bases). Germline V gives CDR1 SNHLY, CDR2 FYNNEI. V lost 7 bases and J 3 bases, leaving 9 bases between the germline ends. This CDR3 is 13 amino acids long. The CDR3 DNA reads as TGTGCCAGCACCGGGACGGCTAATGAAAAACTGTTTTTT. As protein: CASTGTANEKLFF.

This chain connects TRBV7-2 to TRBJ2-1; 8 nucleotides agree with TRBD2. Germline assignment: CDR1 SGHTA and CDR2 FQGNSA. There are 16 residues in the CDR3. After removal of 1 base from V and 4 bases from J, the junction contained 6 bases not matched to a gene. The CDR3 loop is CASSLGFQRGYNEQFF. In DNA, the CDR3 is TGTGCCAGCAGCTTAGGTTTCCAGCGGGGGTACAATGAGCAGTTCTTC.

This clonotype was seen a few times. This rearrangement joins TRBV7-9 to TRBJ1-5; D call uncertain. The length of the CDR3 is 12 residues. CDR1 is SEHNR, CDR2 FQNEAQ, per germline (reference sequence). V gave up 8 bases and J gave up 1 base, with 6 bases separating them. The CDR3 region has the DNA TGTGCCAGCCAGGCGAGCAATCAGCCCCAGCATTTT. Translated, it gives CASQASNQPQHF.

The chain carries TRBV29-1 and TRBJ1-5, with D tentatively TRBD1 (6 bases). The CDR3 is 14 residues long. Germline V gene sequence: CDR1 SQVTM, CDR2 ANQGSEA. Trimming stripped 8 bases from V and 0 bases from J, with 14 bases between. The CDR3 nucleotides read TGCAGCTTCCGGGACACCTATAGCAATCAGCCCCAGCATTTT. Translated: CSFRDTYSNQPQHF.

The chain couples TRBV13 to TRBJ2-3; D perhaps matches TRBD2 (5 bases). The V and J ends lost 5 bases and 4 bases respectively, with 16 bases between them. Per the germline V gene, CDR1 is PRHDT and CDR2 is FYEKMQ (reference sequence). The CDR3 is 15 amino acids. The CDR3 spells CASSPQRKFADTQYF. CDR3 sequence (DNA): TGTGCCAGCAGCCCCCAGCGGAAATTCGCAGATACGCAGTATTTT.

This clonotype was seen a handful of times. V usage is TRBV20-1 and J usage is TRBJ1-4, with TRBD1 matching 7 bases. CDR3 length: 16 residues. Germline V gene sequence: CDR1 DFQATT, CDR2 SNEGSKA (reference sequence). The CDR3 nucleotides are TGCAGCGTCCCCGACAGGGAGATTGCAACTAATGAAAAACTGTTTTTT. Protein: CSVPDREIATNEKLFF.

V usage is TRBV5-1 and J usage is TRBJ2-3, with 9 bases lining up with TRBD2. The CDR3 contains 17 residues. Unmatched junction bases numbered 13, after V lost 4 bases and J lost 4 bases. Germline values: CDR1 SGHRS, CDR2 YFSETQ. CDR3 region: CASSRTTSGEPPDTQYF. Here the CDR3 DNA reads TGCGCCAGCAGCAGAACGACTAGCGGAGAGCCCCCAGATACGCAGTATTTT.

This clonotype was observed at least ten times. The rearrangement links TRBV12-3 or TRBV12-4 to TRBJ2-7, with D perhaps TRBD1 or TRBD2 (6 bases each). The CDR3 consists of 13 residues. Trimming removed 3 bases at V and 8 bases at J, with 14 bases between. CDR3 protein: CASSFGPGAQQYV. The CDR3 bases are TGTGCCAGCAGTTTCGGTCCGGGGGCCCAGCAGTACGTC.

The chain joins TRBV2 to TRBJ2-2; TRBD1 matches at 7 bases. The CDR3 contains 16 residues. Germline V CDR1 and CDR2: SNHLY, FYNNEI. V lost 7 bases, J lost 5 bases, and 13 bases stayed unmatched. CDR3 in DNA: TGTGCCAGCACCTATGGGGGACAGCCGGGGACCGGGGAGCTGTTTTTT. As protein: CASTYGGQPGTGELFF.

V is TRBV9 and J is TRBJ1-1, with TRBD1 identical over 8 bases. Germline CDR1 reads SGDLS; CDR2 reads YYNGEE. The CDR3 is made up of 14 amino acids. With V trimmed by 0 bases and J by 7 bases, 5 bases remained unmatched. CDR3 nucleotide sequence: TGTGCCAGCAGCGTAGCTAGACAGGGGATTGAAGCTTTCTTT. It specifies CASSVARQGIEAFF.

This clonotype appeared a few times. The rearrangement links TRBV10-3 to TRBJ2-5; D might be TRBD2 (7 bases). This CDR3 contains 15 residues. Trimming cost V 4 bases and J 5 bases, with 17 bases left between them. Germline lookup yields CDR1 ENHRY and CDR2 SYGVKD. The CDR3, as DNA: TGTGCCATCAGTGGGGGGGGACACGGCAGCGAGACCCAGTACTTC. It is translated as CAISGGGHGSETQYF.

The table lists this clonotype with a few counts. The rearrangement links TRBV7-9 to TRBJ1-2, with D possibly matching TRBD1 (5 bases). The length of the CDR3 is 13 residues. Germline V CDR1 and CDR2: SEHNR, FQNEAQ (reference sequence). V lost 6 bases and J 4 bases, leaving 12 bases between the germline ends. CDR3 amino acids: CASRHDSSYGYTF. In DNA form, the CDR3 reads TGTGCCAGCAGACACGACAGTTCCTATGGCTACACCTTC.

The chain recombines TRBV7-2 with TRBJ1-1; D possibly corresponds to TRBD1 (6 bases). Trimming cost V 5 bases and J 14 bases, with 15 bases left between them. CDR1 is SGHTA, CDR2 FQGNSA, per germline. The length of the CDR3 is 11 residues. The DNA of the CDR3 is TGTGCCAGCAGCCTACAGGGTCACCAATTCTTT. Its translation is CASSLQGHQFF.

This rearrangement joins TRBV11-2 to TRBJ2-3; TRBD2 might be the D (6 bases). CDR3 length equals 18 residues. The V gene lost 4 bases and the J gene lost 1 base, with 21 bases spanning the gap. Looked up from germline, CDR1 is SGHAT and CDR2 is FQNNGV. In nucleotides, the CDR3 is TGTGCCAGCAGCTCAGTTAGCGGCACCCGATATGGCACAGATACGCAGTATTTT. Protein product: CASSSVSGTRYGTDTQYF.

This clonotype has just a few counts. This chain uses TRBV3-1 with TRBJ2-1, with 10 bases matching TRBD2. The CDR3 spans 15 residues. J was trimmed by 10 bases and V by 0 bases; bases with no gene match: 6. Per the germline V gene, CDR1 is LGHDT and CDR2 is YNNKEL (reference sequence). CDR3: CASSQDLAGGREQFF. In nucleotides, the CDR3 is TGTGCCAGCAGCCAAGATTTAGCGGGAGGTAGGGAGCAGTTCTTC.

The chain is built from TRBV19 and TRBJ2-2; no reliable D call. Trimming left V 5 bases short and J 7 bases short, with 14 bases between. The CDR3 has 14 amino acids. Germline lookup yields CDR1 LNHDA and CDR2 SQIVND (reference sequence). The CDR3 coding sequence is TGTGCCAGTAGTTTCCTTTCTACGGGCGGGGAGCTGTTTTTT. Its translation is CASSFLSTGGELFF.

This chain links TRBV7-6 with TRBJ2-5; D may correspond to TRBD1 or TRBD2 (5 bases each). V was clipped by 5 bases and J by 5 bases, with 15 bases between them. The CDR3 is 14 residues long. The germline gives CDR1 SGHVS, CDR2 FNYEAQ. The CDR3 DNA reads as TGTGCCAGCAGCCCTCCGGGGCTGCGGGAGACCCAGTACTTC. Encoded protein: CASSPPGLRETQYF. Looking up the rest from reference TRBV7-6 and TRBJ2-5 gives the full variable domain: GAGVSQSPRYKVTKRGQDVALRCDPISGHVSLYWYRQALGQGPEFLTYFNYEAQQDKSGLPNDRFSAERPEGSISTLTIQRTEQRDSAMYRCASSPPGLRETQYFGPGTRLLVL.

This clonotype occurred a few times. This chain links TRBV4-2 with TRBJ1-2; D unresolved. The V gene lost 0 bases and the J gene lost 4 bases, with 3 bases spanning the gap. This CDR3 is 12 amino acids long. The V gene's germline CDR1 is LGHNA and CDR2 YNFKEQ. CDR3 amino acids: CASSQEGYGYTF. CDR3 bases: TGTGCCAGCAGCCAAGAAGGCTATGGCTACACCTTC.

This clonotype was observed once. The chain couples TRBV24-1 to TRBJ2-3, with 8 bases fitting TRBD2. CDR1 KGHDR and CDR2 SFDVKD come from the germline V gene. The CDR3 consists of 16 residues. V was pared by 1 base and J by 6 bases, with 8 bases of the junction left unmatched. CDR3: CATSDFFSGSPDTQYF. The CDR3 nucleotides are TGTGCCACCAGTGATTTTTTCAGCGGGAGCCCCGATACGCAGTATTTT.

This chain connects TRBV15 to TRBJ2-1; D unclear. Deletions cut 4 bases from V and 0 bases from J, with 7 bases between. The length of the CDR3 is 14 residues. CDR1 LNHNV and CDR2 YYDKDF come from the germline V gene (reference sequence). The CDR3 protein is CATSTSVSYNEQFF. CDR3 coding DNA: TGTGCCACCAGCACCTCGGTCTCCTACAATGAGCAGTTCTTC.

The chain carries TRBV20-1 and TRBJ2-3, with 7 bases matching TRBD2. The CDR3 covers 13 residues. V lost 3 bases and J lost 6; bases outside the gene matches: 6. The V gene's germline CDR1 is DFQATT and CDR2 SNEGSKA (reference sequence). CDR3 sequence reads: CSASWRGSDTQYF. The CDR3 DNA follows: TGCAGTGCTAGCTGGCGCGGGAGTGATACGCAGTATTTT.

In its sample, this clonotype was seen many times. This chain links TRBV20-1 with TRBJ2-5; D is uncertain. Trimming took 5 bases from V and 1 from J, leaving 2 bases between them. Germline V gives CDR1 DFQATT, CDR2 SNEGSKA (reference sequence). This CDR3 region has 10 residues. For the CDR3, the DNA is TGCAGTGCTGTCCAAGAGACCCAGTACTTC. Amino acid sequence: CSAVQETQYF.

CDR3 amino acids: CASIYGGSGQPQHF. The DNA for the CDR3 is TGTGCCAGTATTTACGGGGGCTCCGGTCAGCCCCAGCATTTT. V and J are TRBV18 and TRBJ1-5; maybe TRBD1 (6 bases). The CDR3 sequence is 14 residues long. Per the germline V gene, CDR1 is KGHSH and CDR2 is LQKENI. Trimming stripped 9 bases from V and 6 bases from J, with 18 bases between.

This clonotype has more than one count but fewer than ten. The chain joins TRBV5-1 to TRBJ2-2; D is possibly TRBD1 or TRBD2 (5 bases each). The CDR3 runs to 14 residues. Germline loops: CDR1 SGHRS, CDR2 YFSETQ. V gave up 6 bases and J gave up 4 bases, with 13 bases separating them. For the CDR3, the DNA is TGCGCCAGCAAGGACGGGGCGGGCACCGGGGAGCTGTTTTTT. Translation gives CASKDGAGTGELFF.

The sample holds a few counts of this clonotype. CDR3 region: CASSLGLAGVVDEQFF. DNA for the CDR3: TGCGCCAGCAGCTTGGGGCTAGCGGGAGTTGTAGATGAGCAGTTCTTC. V and J are TRBV5-1 and TRBJ2-1; 10 bases fit TRBD2. CDR1 and CDR2 from the germline V gene are SGHRS and YFSETQ. The CDR3 is made up of 16 amino acids. Trimming at V came to 0 bases and at J to 8 bases, leaving 8 bases not matched to a gene.

This clonotype turned up a few times. The rearrangement joins TRBV24-1 to TRBJ1-1, with a weak D call TRBD1 (5 bases). V was cut by 7 bases and J by 4 bases, with 15 bases left in between. The germline CDR1 and CDR2 sequences are KGHDR and SFDVKD. The CDR3 runs to 14 residues. CDR3 in DNA: TGTGCCACCAGCCAAGGAGGGGCGAGCACTGAAGCTTTCTTT. Amino acids: CATSQGGASTEAFF.